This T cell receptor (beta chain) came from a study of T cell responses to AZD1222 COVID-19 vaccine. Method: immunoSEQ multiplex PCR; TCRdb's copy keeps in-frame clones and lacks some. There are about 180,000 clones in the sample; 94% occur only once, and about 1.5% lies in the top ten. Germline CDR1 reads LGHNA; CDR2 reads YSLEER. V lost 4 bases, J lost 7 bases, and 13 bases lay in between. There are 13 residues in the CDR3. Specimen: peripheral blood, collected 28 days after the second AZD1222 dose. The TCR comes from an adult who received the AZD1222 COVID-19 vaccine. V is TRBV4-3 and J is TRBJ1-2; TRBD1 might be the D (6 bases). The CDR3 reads CASSPYRDRGYTF. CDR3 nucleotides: TGCGCCAGCAGCCCCTACAGGGATCGTGGCTACACCTTC.